The clone carrying this TCR beta chain was observed a few times. The CDR3 covers 14 residues. V was shortened by 4 bases and J by 4 bases, with 14 bases between the two germline ends. In germline, CDR1 is SGHNT, CDR2 YYREEE (reference sequence). This sample is drawn from a study of cytomegalovirus exposure and HLA in healthy donors. Primers included in the PCR were 60 Vbeta and 13 Jbeta primers. Method: immunoSEQ multiplex PCR; TCRdb's copy keeps in-frame clones and lacks some. The profile covers roughly 130,000 clones, with around 65% appearing a single time and 5.5% to 7% taken by the ten largest. Sequencing used PBMCs. The sequence was collected from a woman aged 55-70 years in good health and CMV-seronegative. The V and J genes are TRBV5-4 and TRBJ1-1, with D tentatively TRBD1 (6 bases). The DNA for the CDR3 is TGTGCCAGCAGCCGTCAGGGGCGATCCACTGAAGCTTTCTTT. Amino acids: CASSRQGRSTEAFF.